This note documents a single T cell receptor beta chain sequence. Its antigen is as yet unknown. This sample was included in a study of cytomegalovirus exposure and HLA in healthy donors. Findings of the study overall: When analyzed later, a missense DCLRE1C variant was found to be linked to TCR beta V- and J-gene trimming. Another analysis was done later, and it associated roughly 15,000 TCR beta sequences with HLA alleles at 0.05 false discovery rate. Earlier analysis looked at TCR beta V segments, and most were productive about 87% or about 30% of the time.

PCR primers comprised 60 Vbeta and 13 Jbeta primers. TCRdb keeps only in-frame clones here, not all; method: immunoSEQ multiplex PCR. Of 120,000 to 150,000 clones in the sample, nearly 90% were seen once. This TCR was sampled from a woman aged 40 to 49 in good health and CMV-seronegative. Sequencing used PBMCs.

Written as DNA, the CDR3 is TGTGCCAGCTCACCTAACGTACAGCCCGAGCAGTACTTC. This codes for CASSPNVQPEQYF. The rearrangement joins TRBV18 to TRBJ2-7; D is unresolved. Germline lookup yields CDR1 KGHSH and CDR2 LQKENI. Trimming took off 3 bases at V and 6 bases at J, with 12 bases between the two ends. This CDR3 region has 13 residues.